The 23 T cell receptor beta chains reported below all come from one sample, sequenced in a study of cytomegalovirus exposure and HLA in healthy donors. 60 Vbeta and 13 Jbeta primers were used in PCR. Profiled with immunoSEQ multiplex PCR; TCRdb holds only in-frame clones, not every one. Of roughly 140,000 clones detected, about four fifths appear once; the ten largest clones hold around 6.2%. Sequenced material: PBMCs. Receptors were obtained from a man younger than 45 in good health and CMV-seropositive.

CDR3 bases: TGTGCCAGCAGTGAGGTCAGCTATGGCTACACCTTC. This gives the protein CASSEVSYGYTF. The V gene is TRBV2, the J gene TRBJ1-2, with D unresolved. V lost 3 bases and J 4 bases, leaving 6 bases between the germline ends. The V gene's germline CDR1 is SNHLY and CDR2 FYNNEI. CDR3 length: 12 amino acids.

This chain uses TRBV19 with TRBJ2-1, with 13 bases fitting TRBD2. The CDR3 length is 15 residues. Germline CDR1 LNHDA, CDR2 SQIVND (reference sequence). Trimming took 6 bases from V and 4 from J; bases not matched to a gene: 3. The chain's CDR3 is CASRPLAGGYNEQFF. The CDR3 nucleotides read TGTGCCAGTAGGCCACTAGCGGGAGGGTACAATGAGCAGTTCTTC.

The chain has TRBV6-1 and TRBJ2-1; the D gene is possibly TRBD1 (5 bases). Trimming took off 6 bases at V and 10 bases at J, with 16 bases between the two ends. Germline lookup yields CDR1 MNHNS and CDR2 SASEGT. The CDR3 has 13 amino acids. CDR3 sequence (DNA): TGTGCCAGCAGGAAAGAGACAGATGGCGAGCAGTTCTTC. Its protein product is CASRKETDGEQFF.

The rearrangement uses TRBV15 and TRBJ1-3; no definite D call. CDR1 and CDR2 from the germline V gene are LNHNV and YYDKDF (reference sequence). The CDR3 length is 13 residues. V was shortened by 3 bases and J by 4 bases, with 7 bases between the two germline ends. As DNA, the CDR3 is TGTGCCACCAGCAGTAGAGGGGGAAACACCATATATTTT. Residues: CATSSRGGNTIYF.

The chain joins TRBV2 to TRBJ2-2; D gene ambiguous. This CDR3 has 14 amino acids. V lost 3 bases and J lost 0, with 5 bases in between. The germline V gene encodes CDR1 SNHLY and CDR2 FYNNEI. CDR3 residues: CASSDNSNTGELFF. The CDR3 DNA reads TGTGCCAGCAGTGACAATTCGAACACCGGGGAGCTGTTTTTT.

The chain is built from TRBV28 and TRBJ2-1, with 8 bases identical to TRBD1. The V gene end was trimmed by 4 bases and the J gene end by 4 bases; junction bases not matched to a gene: 6. The CDR3 is 15 residues long. Germline V CDR1 and CDR2: MDHEN, SYDVKM. In DNA form, the CDR3 reads TGTGCCAGCAGTTGGCCCGGGACAGGTTACAATGAGCAGTTCTTC. This sequence encodes CASSWPGTGYNEQFF.

This chain uses TRBV27 with TRBJ2-2, with 14 bases aligning to TRBD2. V was clipped by 4 bases and J by 7 bases; unmatched bases: 8. The length of the CDR3 is 17 residues. Per germline, CDR1 MNHEY and CDR2 SMNVEV (reference sequence). DNA for the CDR3: TGTGCCAGCAGTTCCCCGGGACTAGCGGGAGTAAGCGGGGAGCTGTTTTTT. It yields the protein CASSSPGLAGVSGELFF.

The rearrangement joins TRBV7-9 to TRBJ2-7; tentatively, D is TRBD1 (6 bases). The germline V gene encodes CDR1 SEHNR and CDR2 FQNEAQ (reference sequence). The CDR3 loop spans 13 amino acids. With 5 bases removed from V and 4 bases from J, the gap between germline ends came to 12 bases. The chain's CDR3 is CASSIKDRYEQYF. The CDR3 coding sequence is TGTGCCAGCAGCATAAAGGACAGATACGAGCAGTACTTC.

This chain joins TRBV4-3 and TRBJ2-3; 10 bases agree with TRBD2. The CDR3 contains 17 residues. Trimming took 1 base from V and 3 from J; bases not matched to a gene: 7. In germline, CDR1 is LGHNA, CDR2 YSLEER. The CDR3 bases are TGCGCCAGCAGCCAAGGGACTAGCGGTGGATTTACAGATACGCAGTATTTT. As protein: CASSQGTSGGFTDTQYF.

The chain has TRBV21-1 and TRBJ2-5; the D segment call TRBD1 is taken from the table without a DNA check. TRBV21-1 is a pseudogene segment. This CDR3 region has 15 residues. CDR3 bases: TGTGCCAGCAGCAAACTGCAGGGGGTCCCAGAGACCCAGTACTTC. This sequence encodes CASSKLQGVPETQYF.

A word on this clone: The sample contains more than one DNA sequence encoding this CDR3. The chain combines TRBV30 with TRBJ2-5; D is unresolved. This CDR3 comprises 11 residues. CDR1 and CDR2 from the germline V gene are GTSNPN and SVGIG (reference sequence). V lost 0 bases, J lost 5 bases, and 4 bases lay in between. The CDR3 region is CAWSVRETQYF. For the CDR3, the DNA is TGTGCCTGGAGTGTACGGGAGACCCAGTACTTC.

V usage is TRBV9 and J usage is TRBJ2-2; D not certain. Germline CDR1 reads SGDLS; CDR2 reads YYNGEE. The CDR3 loop spans 13 amino acids. V was trimmed by 3 bases and J by 1 base, leaving 4 bases between them. The CDR3 region is CASSALNTGELFF. The CDR3 DNA reads as TGTGCCAGCAGCGCCCTGAACACCGGGGAGCTGTTTTTT.

This chain joins TRBV23-1 and TRBJ2-5; tentatively, D is TRBD1 (5 bases). TRBV23-1 is recorded as an ORF, its role being uncertain. V was pared by 2 bases and J by 1 base, with 5 bases between. The CDR3 covers 13 residues. The CDR3 region is CASSQRGQETQYF. DNA of the CDR3: TGCGCCAGCAGTCAAAGGGGCCAAGAGACCCAGTACTTC.

This clone appeared a few times. V is TRBV6-5 and J is TRBJ2-7, with D tentatively TRBD2 (6 bases). With 2 bases removed from V and 3 bases from J, the gap between germline ends came to 14 bases. This CDR3 comprises 15 residues. CDR1 is MNHEY and CDR2 is SVGAGI in the germline V gene. CDR3 nucleotides: TGTGCCAGCAGTTACGGAGCTATGACTAGCTACGAGCAGTACTTC. Protein sequence: CASSYGAMTSYEQYF.

This clone was found a few times. This chain joins TRBV5-5 and TRBJ2-3; 10 bases are shared with TRBD1. This CDR3 is 16 amino acids long. V shed 4 bases and J 5 bases; nucleotides not matched to a gene: 10. Germline CDR1 and CDR2: SGHKS and YYEKEE (reference sequence). The chain's CDR3 is CASSDLTGGVGDTQYF. In DNA form, the CDR3 reads TGTGCCAGCAGCGATCTGACAGGGGGCGTCGGAGATACGCAGTATTTT.

The rearrangement links TRBV28 to TRBJ2-7, with D perhaps TRBD1 (6 bases). The V gene's germline CDR1 is MDHEN and CDR2 SYDVKM. The CDR3 contains 13 residues. Deletions cut 1 base from V and 4 bases from J, with 8 bases between. CDR3 in amino acids: CASSLSRGYEQYF. CDR3 sequence (DNA): TGTGCCAGCAGTTTATCCAGGGGATACGAGCAGTACTTC.

This clone was seen more than once but under ten times. Different DNA sequences within this sample yield the same CDR3. This sequence joins TRBV12-5 and TRBJ2-6; no firm D call. Germline lookup yields CDR1 LGHNT and CDR2 FRNRAP. This CDR3 is built from 19 residues. V was pared by 1 base and J by 0 bases, with 16 bases between. CDR3 region: CASGLGLGRNSSGANVLTF. The DNA for the CDR3 is TGTGCTAGTGGTTTGGGGTTGGGCAGAAATAGCTCTGGGGCCAACGTCCTGACTTTC.

This sequence joins TRBV6-4 and TRBJ2-1; D is unclear. This CDR3 is 15 amino acids long. The germline V gene encodes CDR1 MRHNA and CDR2 SNTAGT. V lost 5 bases and J lost 5, with 16 bases in between. The CDR3 coding sequence is TGTGCCAGCAGTCTGCACGACATACCCAACAATGAGCAGTTCTTC. The encoded protein is CASSLHDIPNNEQFF.

The chain has TRBV20-1 and TRBJ2-1; perhaps TRBD2 as D (5 bases). Looked up from germline, CDR1 is DFQATT and CDR2 is SNEGSKA (reference sequence). This CDR3 has 11 residues. Trimming stripped 5 bases from V and 11 bases from J, with 13 bases between. This chain's CDR3 is CSAGLPGKQFF. The CDR3 coding sequence is TGCAGTGCTGGCCTCCCGGGAAAGCAGTTCTTC.

The chain employs TRBV28 and TRBJ1-5, with D uncertain. There are 13 residues in the CDR3. Germline V gene data show CDR1 as MDHEN and CDR2 as SYDVKM. V was shortened by 1 base and J by 7 bases, with 8 bases between the two germline ends. CDR3 nucleotide sequence: TGTGCCAGCAGTTTATTGGACTCCCAGCCCCAGCATTTT. Translated: CASSLLDSQPQHF.

The chain joins TRBV16 to TRBJ1-2; the D gene is possibly TRBD1 (6 bases). CDR3 length: 15 residues. V shed 2 bases and J shed 1 base, with 11 bases lying between them. CDR1 is KGHSY, CDR2 FQNENV, per germline. DNA of the CDR3: TGTGCCAGCAGCCAAGGGGGCTTGAATAACTATGGCTACACCTTC. This sequence encodes CASSQGGLNNYGYTF.

V is TRBV2 and J is TRBJ1-2, with 8 nucleotides matching TRBD1. Germline lookup yields CDR1 SNHLY and CDR2 FYNNEI. The CDR3 spans 16 residues. V trimming: 4 bases; J trimming: 8 bases; junction bases outside the gene matches: 15. The CDR3 sequence: CASSASRSRGHQGYTF. In DNA form, the CDR3 reads TGTGCCAGCAGTGCCTCGAGGAGCAGGGGGCACCAGGGCTACACCTTC.

The chain couples TRBV2 to TRBJ1-4; D not resolved. V was cut by 8 bases and J by 4 bases, with 5 bases left in between. Germline V gene data show CDR1 as SNHLY and CDR2 as FYNNEI. The CDR3 is 11 residues long. CDR3 DNA sequence: TGTGCCAGCGCGTTTAATGAAAAACTGTTTTTT. This codes for CASAFNEKLFF.